This is a list of T cell receptor beta chains from one sample in a study of blood T cell repertoires in COVID-19. Clones were read by immunoSEQ multiplex PCR, and TCRdb kept only the in-frame ones, dropping some. The data show about 210,000 clones, with around four fifths seen just once and approximately 8% held by the top ten. The sequenced material came from peripheral blood. The source of these receptors is a woman between 50 and 59 years old with active or convalescent COVID-19. The CDR3 runs from the conserved cysteine through the conserved F or W.

TRBV19	CASSPSGWEQYF
TRBV14	CASSQMTGNVFNTGELFF
TRBV3-1/TRBV3-2	CASSQVATGGGETQYF
TRBV24-1	CATSDRGNWGQPQHF
TRBV7-3	CASSLNRGDTGELFF
TRBV18	CASSPPERVPYGYTF
TRBV28	CASSPPTGSGRPDTQYF
TRBV5-4	CASSRNPPTVVYEQYF
TRBV24-1	CATRYGQNTEAFF
TRBV5-1	CASSLVPGDSNQPQHF
TRBV30	CAWSEDSGRAPQYF
TRBV10-3	CAISEQGGNQPQHF
TRBV11-2	CASSLDHGKGGAGGNTIYF